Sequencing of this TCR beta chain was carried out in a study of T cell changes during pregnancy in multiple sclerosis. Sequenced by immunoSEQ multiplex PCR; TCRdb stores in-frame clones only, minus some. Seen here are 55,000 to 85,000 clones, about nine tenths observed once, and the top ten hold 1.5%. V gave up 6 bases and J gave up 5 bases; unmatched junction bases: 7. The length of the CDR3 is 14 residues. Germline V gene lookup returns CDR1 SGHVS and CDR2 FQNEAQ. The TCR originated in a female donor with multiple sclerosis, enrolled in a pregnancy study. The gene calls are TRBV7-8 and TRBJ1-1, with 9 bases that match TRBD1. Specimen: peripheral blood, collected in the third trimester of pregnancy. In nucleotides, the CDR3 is TGTGCCAGCAGGCCGGGACAGGGAGGTACTGAAGCTTTCTTT. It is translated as CASRPGQGGTEAFF. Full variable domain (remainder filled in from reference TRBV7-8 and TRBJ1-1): GAGVSQSPRYKVAKRGQDVALRCDPISGHVSLFWYQQALGQGPEFLTYFQNEAQLDKSGLPSDRFFAERPEGSVSTLKIQRTQQEDSAVYLCASRPGQGGTEAFFGQGTRLTVV.